These 23 T cell receptor beta chains originate from one sample sequenced in a study of blood T cell repertoires in COVID-19. Sequencing used immunoSEQ multiplex PCR; TCRdb keeps in-frame clones, though not all of them. The sample has 200,000 to 250,000 clones; roughly nine tenths are singletons. What was sequenced was peripheral blood. The receptor set was obtained from a man aged 55 to 70 with COVID-19, enrolled during active disease.

The rearrangement uses TRBV6-6 and TRBJ1-4; TRBD1 might be the D (6 bases). Per germline, CDR1 MNHNY and CDR2 SVGAGI (reference sequence). This CDR3 is 16 amino acids long. Trimming took off 8 bases at V and 3 bases at J, with 19 bases between the two ends. The CDR3 sequence: CASYHYRQDANEKLFF. The CDR3 nucleotides are TGTGCCAGCTACCACTACCGACAGGACGCTAATGAAAAACTGTTTTTT.

V and J are TRBV4-1 and TRBJ1-1; a weak D match, TRBD1 (6 bases). Germline V CDR1 and CDR2: MGHRA, YSYEKL. V dropped 0 bases and J dropped 11 bases, with 13 bases sitting between them. The CDR3 runs to 13 residues. CDR3 region: CASSQDYQGPAFF. CDR3 coding DNA: TGCGCCAGCAGCCAAGATTATCAGGGGCCCGCTTTCTTT.

This chain uses TRBV23-1 with TRBJ2-7, with TRBD2 matching 12 bases. TRBV23-1 is designated an ORF whose function remains uncertain. Trimming removed 6 bases from V and 1 base from J; junction bases left unmatched: 19. There are 20 residues in the CDR3. DNA for the CDR3: TGCGCCAGCAGGATGGCGAGGGAGGGACTAGCGGGCCAGGGTTCCTACGAGCAGTACTTC. Protein: CASRMAREGLAGQGSYEQYF.

J is TRBJ1-5 and V is TRBV7-2; unclear D gene. This CDR3 spans 13 amino acids. Germline V lookup: CDR1 SGHTA, CDR2 FQGNSA. V was clipped by 1 base and J by 4 bases, with 5 bases between them. CDR3 DNA sequence: TGTGCCAGCAGCTTAGACAAAAATCAGCCCCAGCATTTT. Its translation: CASSLDKNQPQHF.

The chain has TRBV7-2 and TRBJ2-5, with 13 bases that match TRBD2. This CDR3 is built from 16 residues. The germline V gene encodes CDR1 SGHTA and CDR2 FQGNSA. The V segment lost 5 bases and the J segment 5 bases; nucleotides outside the gene matches: 8. The CDR3 spells CASSTTSGGAMETQYF. In DNA, the CDR3 is TGTGCCAGCAGCACTACTAGCGGGGGGGCCATGGAGACCCAGTACTTC.

This clone was counted between two and nine times. The chain carries TRBV11-2 and TRBJ1-5; no firm D call. Germline CDR1 reads SGHAT; CDR2 reads FQNNGV. CDR3 length equals 17 residues. The V gene lost 11 bases and the J gene lost 1 base, with 24 bases spanning the gap. This chain's CDR3 is CAPMSRLTRYSNQPQHF. The CDR3, as DNA: TGTGCCCCGATGAGCAGGCTCACCCGTTACAGCAATCAGCCCCAGCATTTT. Based on the CDR3 plus reference TRBV11-2 and TRBJ1-5, the full variable domain is EAGVAQSPRYKIIEKRQSVAFWCNPISGHATLYWYQQILGQGPKLLIQFQNNGVVDDSQLPKDRFSAERLKGVDSTLKIQPAKLEDSAVYLCAPMSRLTRYSNQPQHFGDGTRLSIL.

J is TRBJ2-3 and V is TRBV7-2, with TRBD2 matching 9 bases. The CDR3 runs 17 residues. Trimming at V came to 1 base and at J to 1 base, leaving 6 bases not matched to a gene. Germline CDR1 and CDR2: SGHTA and FQGNSA. CDR3: CASSLGLAGARTDTQYF. The CDR3 coding sequence is TGTGCCAGCAGCTTAGGATTAGCGGGGGCCCGCACAGATACGCAGTATTTT.

This chain joins TRBV14 and TRBJ1-1; 12 positions match TRBD1. After removal of 1 base from V and 10 bases from J, the junction contained 1 base not matched to a gene. The CDR3 covers 13 residues. CDR1 and CDR2 from the germline V gene are SGHDN and FVKESK. CDR3 sequence: CASSQGGQGAAFF. CDR3 DNA: TGTGCCAGCAGCCAAGGGGGACAGGGGGCAGCTTTCTTT.

The chain combines TRBV2 with TRBJ1-1; weak D call: TRBD1 (6 bases). This CDR3 comprises 13 residues. Trimming removed 5 bases from V and 5 bases from J, with 12 bases in between. Germline V gives CDR1 SNHLY, CDR2 FYNNEI. The CDR3 DNA follows: TGTGCCAGCAGTTCCCAGCAGGGGACTGAAGCTTTCTTT. Translated: CASSSQQGTEAFF.

The V call is TRBV7-2, the J call TRBJ2-1, with 8 nucleotides matching TRBD2. The germline gives CDR1 SGHTA, CDR2 FQGNSA. J gave up 7 bases and V 5 bases, and 13 bases lay outside the gene matches. This CDR3 region has 16 residues. As DNA, the CDR3 is TGTGCCAGCAGCCCCCGTCCCGGCGGGGGGCCTAATGAGCAGTTCTTC. Its translation is CASSPRPGGGPNEQFF.

The chain links TRBV6-6 to TRBJ1-5, with a weak D call TRBD1 (6 bases). The germline gives CDR1 MNHNY, CDR2 SVGAGI (reference sequence). V lost 7 bases, J lost 9 bases, and 22 bases lay in between. This CDR3 has 15 amino acids. CDR3 DNA: TGTGCCAGCAAGGCCTCGGACAGTCCTTCACGGCCCCAGCATTTT. Protein product: CASKASDSPSRPQHF.

V gene TRBV7-8 combines with J gene TRBJ2-5; D is uncertain. The CDR3 contains 14 residues. Germline loops: CDR1 SGHVS, CDR2 FQNEAQ. V was trimmed by 3 bases and J by 2 bases, leaving 10 bases between them. CDR3 region: CASSFQEWQETQYF. CDR3 in DNA: TGTGCCAGCAGCTTCCAAGAGTGGCAAGAGACCCAGTACTTC.

The chain uses TRBV21-1 and TRBJ1-5. TRBV21-1 is shown as a pseudogene. The CDR3 contains 11 residues. CDR3 bases: TGTGCCAGCAGCCTTAATCAGCCCCAGCATTTT. Protein product: CASSLNQPQHF.

This sequence joins TRBV30 and TRBJ2-7; 8 bases agree with TRBD2. The length of the CDR3 is 14 residues. V was clipped by 2 bases and J by 2 bases; unmatched bases: 5. Germline CDR1 reads GTSNPN; CDR2 reads SVGIG (reference sequence). The chain's CDR3 is CAWSLSGGTYEQYF. The CDR3 DNA reads TGTGCCTGGAGTCTGAGCGGGGGCACCTACGAGCAGTACTTC.

This chain joins TRBV29-1 and TRBJ1-1, with D possibly TRBD1 on 5 matching bases. The germline CDR1 and CDR2 sequences are SQVTM and ANQGSEA. The V end was cut by 2 bases, the J end by 0 bases, with 13 bases between. This CDR3 is 15 amino acids long. The CDR3, as DNA: TGCAGCGTTGAACCAGCAGGACATATGAACACTGAAGCTTTCTTT. Amino acids: CSVEPAGHMNTEAFF.

The chain employs TRBV28 and TRBJ1-6, with D tentatively TRBD1 (5 bases). The germline V gene encodes CDR1 MDHEN and CDR2 SYDVKM. V was shortened by 5 bases and J by 9 bases, with 14 bases between the two germline ends. This CDR3 is 14 amino acids long. CDR3 coding DNA: TGTGCCAGCAGTGGGGGGTTCGGGATTTCACCCCTCCACTTT. It encodes CASSGGFGISPLHF.

The V call is TRBV5-1, the J call TRBJ2-1, with TRBD1 identical over 8 bases. The V and J ends lost 4 bases and 15 bases, in that order; junction bases with no gene match: 6. Germline values: CDR1 SGHRS, CDR2 YFSETQ. The CDR3 is 11 amino acids. Written as DNA, the CDR3 is TGCGCCAGCAGCCCAGGGACAGGTCGGTTCTTC. Translating it yields CASSPGTGRFF.

This chain joins TRBV18 and TRBJ2-1; 8 positions match TRBD2. Germline trimming cut 5 bases from V and 3 bases from J; bases unmatched to any gene: 6. Germline CDR1 is KGHSH and CDR2 is LQKENI. The CDR3 length is 15 residues. The CDR3 DNA follows: TGTGCCAGCTCAAATGCGGGACTAGTCTACAATGAGCAGTTCTTC. As protein: CASSNAGLVYNEQFF.

V gene TRBV3-1 (or the pseudogene TRBV3-2) combines with J gene TRBJ2-7, with 7 bases matching TRBD2. V lost 0 bases, J lost 1 base, and 0 bases stayed unmatched. The CDR3 spans 14 residues. Germline CDR1 LGHDT, CDR2 YNNKEL (reference sequence). CDR3 protein: CASSQDGGSYEQYF. The CDR3 region has the DNA TGTGCCAGCAGCCAAGACGGGGGGTCCTACGAGCAGTACTTC.

J is TRBJ1-6 and V is TRBV19; no clear D gene. The V end was cut by 10 bases, the J end by 0 bases, with 10 bases between. The CDR3 contains 14 residues. Germline assignment: CDR1 LNHDA and CDR2 SQIVND (reference sequence). CDR3 coding DNA: TGTGCCACCAGAGGTAGCTCCTATAATTCACCCCTCCACTTT. This translates into CATRGSSYNSPLHF.

This clone occurred a few times. The CDR3 region has the DNA TGCGCCAGCAGCCCTATAGAGGCACTTCGACCCTCTGGGGCCAACGTCCTGACTTTC. Translating it yields CASSPIEALRPSGANVLTF. J is TRBJ2-6 and V is TRBV4-1; D unresolved. Germline values: CDR1 MGHRA, CDR2 YSYEKL. V was cut by 4 bases and J by 0 bases, with 19 bases left in between. The CDR3 spans 19 residues.

The chain links TRBV3-1 (or the pseudogene TRBV3-2) to TRBJ1-4; 9 bases align to TRBD1. The length of the CDR3 is 15 residues. The junction had 2 bases not matched to a gene; V was cut back by 2 bases and J by 4 bases. Germline V gene sequence: CDR1 LGHDT, CDR2 YNNKEL (reference sequence). CDR3 sequence: CASSQRQGVNEKLFF. CDR3 bases: TGTGCCAGCAGCCAAAGACAGGGGGTTAATGAAAAACTGTTTTTT.

This clone came up once. The chain employs TRBV18 and TRBJ1-3, with D possibly being TRBD1 (6 bases). V dropped 3 bases and J dropped 5 bases, with 11 bases sitting between them. The CDR3 runs 14 residues. In germline, CDR1 is KGHSH, CDR2 LQKENI. CDR3 DNA sequence: TGTGCCAGCTCACCGGGGACAAACCGAAACACCATATATTTT. Translated: CASSPGTNRNTIYF.